This T cell receptor (beta chain) was sequenced during a study of cytomegalovirus exposure and HLA in healthy donors. Study overall: The roughly 120 million unique TCR beta sequences, from approximately 170 million T cells, were found by an earlier analysis.

General observations from the study: Reported performance of the classifier showed diagnosis of cytomegalovirus status with high specificity and sensitivity. Sequencing likely caused a cluster of highly shared sequence variants.

With 60 Vbeta and 13 Jbeta primers, the PCR was carried out. TCRdb keeps only in-frame clones here, not all; method: immunoSEQ multiplex PCR. The data contain about 89,000 clones, 76% of them singletons. Concerning this clone itself: Its antigen remains unidentified.

V was cut by 0 bases and J by 5 bases, with 11 bases left in between. This CDR3 is built from 14 residues. CDR1 and CDR2 (germline): SGHRS, YFSETQ. The clonotype originates from a male donor in good health and CMV-seronegative. V gene TRBV5-1 combines with J gene TRBJ1-2; D is unresolved. The sequencing sample was made of PBMCs. The CDR3 reads CASSLEAHSYGYTF. For the CDR3, the DNA is TGCGCCAGCAGCTTGGAGGCCCACAGTTATGGCTACACCTTC.